These 23 T cell receptor beta chains share one sample of origin, sequenced in a study of cytomegalovirus exposure and HLA in healthy donors. The protocol was immunoSEQ multiplex PCR, while the TCRdb copy is restricted to in-frame clones and leaves out a portion. Of more than 110,000 clones detected, 94% appear once; the ten largest clones hold 1.5% to 2%. Source material: PBMCs. The source is a man between 18 and 35 years old in good health and CMV-seropositive.

The chain recombines TRBV5-6 with TRBJ2-7; tentatively, D is TRBD2 (7 bases). Germline V gene lookup returns CDR1 SGHDT and CDR2 YYEEEE. V dropped 0 bases and J dropped 11 bases, with 18 bases sitting between them. This CDR3 is 14 amino acids long. CDR3 protein: CASSLGLGARGEYF. CDR3 in DNA: TGTGCCAGCAGCTTGGGACTGGGGGCCCGGGGGGAGTACTTC.

In regard to this clone: The junction shows a germline mismatch at one end, possibly a read error. The chain joins TRBV6-1 to TRBJ1-6; weak D call: TRBD1 (6 bases). The CDR3 spans 13 residues. Germline loops: CDR1 MNHNS, CDR2 SASEGT. The CDR3 coding sequence is TGTGCCGGCAGTGACGGGGGGGCTTCACCCCTCCACTTT. This encodes CAGSDGGASPLHF.

The chain is built from TRBV5-1 and TRBJ2-7; D uncertain. V was pared by 2 bases and J by 0 bases, with 18 bases between. Germline CDR1 reads SGHRS; CDR2 reads YFSETQ. The CDR3 sequence is 17 residues long. CDR3 DNA: TGCGCCAGCAGCTTAACCTCAGGCGCCCGAAACTCCTACGAGCAGTACTTC. Its translation: CASSLTSGARNSYEQYF.

This chain joins TRBV5-1 and TRBJ1-5, with D possibly TRBD1 on 6 matching bases. Germline CDR1 SGHRS, CDR2 YFSETQ. There are 15 residues in the CDR3. V lost 0 bases and J 5 bases, leaving 12 bases between the germline ends. This CDR3 reads CASSLEGHPDQPQHF. The CDR3 DNA sequence: TGCGCCAGCAGCTTGGAGGGACACCCTGATCAGCCCCAGCATTTT.

The chain links TRBV28 to TRBJ2-7, with 9 nucleotides matching TRBD1. CDR3 length: 13 amino acids. CDR1 is MDHEN and CDR2 is SYDVKM in the germline V gene. The V and J ends lost 7 bases and 3 bases, in that order; junction bases with no gene match: 4. CDR3 sequence: CASTDRGYYEQYF. In DNA, the CDR3 is TGTGCCAGCACGGACAGGGGATACTACGAGCAGTACTTC.

This chain links TRBV7-2 with TRBJ2-7, with 8 bases that match TRBD2. CDR3 length: 17 residues. In germline, CDR1 is SGHTA, CDR2 FQGNSA. The V and J ends lost 2 bases and 4 bases, in that order; junction bases with no gene match: 13. The DNA for the CDR3 is TGTGCCAGCAGCTTAAATGACGGGGGGGTAGGTTTTTACGAGCAGTACTTC. Protein: CASSLNDGGVGFYEQYF.

This clone was seen just once. The chain carries TRBV5-1 and TRBJ2-5, with TRBD1 matching 11 bases. Germline CDR1 reads SGHRS; CDR2 reads YFSETQ. J was trimmed by 5 bases and V by 2 bases; bases with no gene match: 5. The CDR3 is 15 residues long. CDR3 residues: CASSLLGTGGETQYF. The CDR3 DNA reads as TGCGCCAGCAGCTTACTGGGGACAGGGGGGGAGACCCAGTACTTC.

The genes are TRBV5-1 and TRBJ1-5; D is unresolved. The CDR3 extends over 15 amino acids. V was cut by 0 bases and J by 6 bases, with 13 bases left in between. Germline V CDR1 and CDR2: SGHRS, YFSETQ. The CDR3 region is CASSLDSVRRQPQHF. In DNA, the CDR3 is TGCGCCAGCAGCTTGGATTCGGTCAGGCGTCAGCCCCAGCATTTT.

This chain connects TRBV7-9 to TRBJ2-7; 7 nucleotides agree with TRBD2. Germline V gene sequence: CDR1 SEHNR, CDR2 FQNEAQ (reference sequence). The CDR3 extends over 14 amino acids. The V gene end was trimmed by 5 bases and the J gene end by 0 bases; junction bases not matched to a gene: 4. CDR3 region: CASSRGTNSYEQYF. CDR3 DNA: TGTGCCAGCAGCCGCGGGACTAACTCCTACGAGCAGTACTTC.

V is TRBV28 and J is TRBJ2-2; 7 bases fit TRBD2. V shed 7 bases and J 0 bases; nucleotides not matched to a gene: 8. This CDR3 has 16 amino acids. The germline gives CDR1 MDHEN, CDR2 SYDVKM. CDR3 DNA sequence: TGTGCCAGCAAACCTCCGGGACTATCGAACACCGGGGAGCTGTTTTTT. It codes for CASKPPGLSNTGELFF.

The chain carries TRBV30 and TRBJ2-1; 7 positions agree with TRBD1. Germline V lookup: CDR1 GTSNPN, CDR2 SVGIG (reference sequence). This CDR3 is 14 amino acids long. Germline trimming cut 4 bases from V and 10 bases from J; bases unmatched to any gene: 13. CDR3 bases: TGTGCCTGGAAAGTAGCAGGGGGACACGGGGAGCAGTTCTTC. It encodes CAWKVAGGHGEQFF.

The rearrangement links TRBV7-9 to TRBJ1-2, with TRBD1 as a possible D gene (5 bases). Germline V CDR1 and CDR2: SEHNR, FQNEAQ (reference sequence). The CDR3 is 15 amino acids. V shed 5 bases and J shed 2 bases, with 15 bases lying between them. For the CDR3, the DNA is TGTGCCAGCAGCCCCGCGAAGGGGCAGAACTATGGCTACACCTTC. As protein: CASSPAKGQNYGYTF.

This clone was found a few times. The chain recombines TRBV6-5 with TRBJ1-5; D call uncertain. The CDR3 spans 14 residues. Trimming removed 0 bases from V and 5 bases from J, with 8 bases in between. Germline V gives CDR1 MNHEY, CDR2 SVGAGI. In nucleotides, the CDR3 is TGTGCCAGCAGTTACTCAGTTCGAGATCAGCCCCAGCATTTT. Translated, it gives CASSYSVRDQPQHF.

The CDR3 nucleotides read TGTGCCAGCTCACCGGCTGCGAGGGTCCAAGAGACCCAGTACTTC. Protein product: CASSPAARVQETQYF. V and J are TRBV18 and TRBJ2-5; a weak D match, TRBD2 (5 bases). In germline, CDR1 is KGHSH, CDR2 LQKENI. V was clipped by 3 bases and J by 1 base, with 12 bases between them. The CDR3 consists of 15 residues.

The rearrangement joins TRBV19 to TRBJ2-2; a possible D gene is TRBD1 (7 bases). CDR3 length: 17 residues. Germline V CDR1 and CDR2: LNHDA, SQIVND (reference sequence). V was trimmed by 1 base and J by 3 bases, leaving 15 bases between them. In nucleotides, the CDR3 is TGTGCCAGTAGTATAGGGGGCGGGACAGCCTACACCGGGGAGCTGTTTTTT. Translation gives CASSIGGGTAYTGELFF.

This sequence joins TRBV7-9 and TRBJ1-2, with 7 positions matching TRBD1. V shed 5 bases and J 2 bases; nucleotides not matched to a gene: 5. Germline CDR1 is SEHNR and CDR2 is FQNEAQ (reference sequence). The CDR3 is made up of 14 amino acids. CDR3 residues: CASSADRTNYGYTF. The CDR3 region has the DNA TGTGCCAGCAGCGCGGACAGGACGAACTATGGCTACACCTTC.

The chain is built from TRBV6-1 and TRBJ1-2, with D unclear. V shed 1 base and J shed 7 bases, with 7 bases lying between them. From germline, CDR1 is MNHNS and CDR2 SASEGT. The CDR3 has 12 residues. CDR3 in DNA: TGTGCCAGCAGTGAAGGGCAGTTTGGCTACACCTTC. This encodes CASSEGQFGYTF.

V and J are TRBV29-1 and TRBJ2-5; 8 nucleotides align to TRBD1. Germline CDR1 and CDR2: SQVTM and ANQGSEA. The J segment lost 1 base and the V segment lost 4 bases, leaving 2 bases of the junction unmatched. The CDR3 runs 13 residues. CDR3: CSVVDRGQETQYF. CDR3 nucleotide sequence: TGCAGCGTTGTAGACAGGGGCCAAGAGACCCAGTACTTC. The complete variable domain, with remaining parts taken from reference TRBV29-1 and TRBJ2-5, reads SAVISQKPSRDICQRGTSLTIQCQVDSQVTMMFWYRQQPGQSLTLIATANQGSEATYESGFVIDKFPISRPNLTFSTLTVSNMSPEDSSIYLCSVVDRGQETQYFGPGTRLLVL.

The V gene is TRBV30, the J gene TRBJ1-1; 8 nucleotides line up with TRBD1. The CDR3 length is 13 residues. The V segment lost 3 bases and the J segment 3 bases; nucleotides outside the gene matches: 3. Germline V gives CDR1 GTSNPN, CDR2 SVGIG (reference sequence). CDR3 residues: CAWSAQGDTEAFF. The CDR3 nucleotides are TGTGCCTGGAGCGCACAGGGGGACACTGAAGCTTTCTTT.

This sequence joins TRBV28 and TRBJ2-2, with 8 bases lining up with TRBD2. Looked up from germline, CDR1 is MDHEN and CDR2 is SYDVKM. This CDR3 is 16 amino acids long. Unmatched junction bases numbered 4, after V lost 3 bases and J lost 1 base. CDR3 nucleotide sequence: TGTGCCAGCAGTTTCGGTAGCGGGGTGAACACCGGGGAGCTGTTTTTT. This encodes CASSFGSGVNTGELFF.

This clone was counted only a few times. V and J are TRBV7-2 and TRBJ2-1, with 8 bases lining up with TRBD2. The CDR3 has 15 amino acids. V dropped 1 base and J dropped 9; count of bases not matched to a gene: 8. Per germline, CDR1 SGHTA and CDR2 FQGNSA. Here the CDR3 reads CASSLVGTSAPEQFF. DNA for the CDR3: TGTGCCAGCAGCTTAGTTGGGACTAGTGCCCCTGAGCAGTTCTTC.

This chain joins TRBV5-6 and TRBJ1-2; D is possibly TRBD1 (6 bases). With 4 bases removed from V and 10 bases from J, the gap between germline ends came to 20 bases. This CDR3 spans 14 amino acids. The germline gives CDR1 SGHDT, CDR2 YYEEEE. CDR3 in DNA: TGTGCCAGCAGCATATTGACAGGCCTGGGGGTCTACACCTTC. Protein sequence: CASSILTGLGVYTF.

The genes are TRBV27 and TRBJ1-6; a weak D match, TRBD1 (5 bases). Trimming shortened V by 7 bases and J by 5 bases, and 15 bases separated the two germline ends. The CDR3 runs 15 residues. CDR1 and CDR2 (germline): MNHEY, SMNVEV (reference sequence). The CDR3 is CASTSGGSHNSPLHF. The CDR3 DNA sequence: TGTGCCAGCACCAGCGGGGGTTCGCATAATTCACCCCTCCACTTT.